Listed below are T cell receptor beta chains from one sample, sequenced in a study of T-cell memory formation after mild COVID-19. TCRdb analysed the 5' RACE reads with MiXCR anew, one entry per CDR3 protein. The table has over 400,000 distinct CDR3 sequences, around 22% seen once. The sequencing input was PBMCs or a T cell subset sorted from them (not recorded which). All receptors derive from an adult woman who had mild COVID-19 (a few samples of this study predate the infection). Cell type and time point are not known. Both conserved end residues are part of each CDR3. Fields, in order: V gene, J gene, CDR3 length, D gene, clone size, CDR3 protein, CDR3 DNA. D genes are given only for firm matches. The size of a clone is reported for some rows only, either as once, few or many, or as a class for expanded clones.

v_call: TRBV20-1
j_call: TRBJ1-6
cdr3_length: 17
d_call: TRBD1
clone_size: few
cdr3_aa: CSAREGRGHSYNSPLHF
cdr3_nt: TGCAGTGCTAGAGAAGGGAGGGGGCACTCCTATAATTCACCCCTCCACTTT

v_call: TRBV7-2
j_call: TRBJ2-1
cdr3_length: 14
d_call: .
clone_size: .
cdr3_aa: CASSLDGTYNEQFF
cdr3_nt: TGTGCCAGCAGCTTAGACGGGACCTACAATGAGCAGTTCTTC

v_call: TRBV5-1
j_call: TRBJ1-1
cdr3_length: 14
d_call: .
clone_size: .
cdr3_aa: CASSDQGTNTEAFF
cdr3_nt: TGCGCCAGCAGCGACCAGGGGACGAACACTGAAGCTTTCTTT

v_call: TRBV4-1
j_call: TRBJ1-5
cdr3_length: 16
d_call: TRBD1
clone_size: .
cdr3_aa: CASSQVRGPGNQPQHF
cdr3_nt: TGCGCCAGCAGCCAAGTGAGGGGGCCGGGCAATCAGCCCCAGCATTTT

v_call: TRBV7-9
j_call: TRBJ2-5
cdr3_length: 14
d_call: .
clone_size: few
cdr3_aa: CASSLTGIQETQYF
cdr3_nt: TGTGCCAGCAGTCTTACCGGGATCCAAGAGACCCAGTACTTC

v_call: TRBV29-1
j_call: TRBJ1-1
cdr3_length: 14
d_call: TRBD1
clone_size: .
cdr3_aa: CSVELQGAFTEAFF
cdr3_nt: TGCAGCGTTGAACTACAGGGGGCTTTCACTGAAGCTTTCTTT

v_call: TRBV7-9
j_call: TRBJ2-3
cdr3_length: 13
d_call: .
clone_size: once
cdr3_aa: CASSLIEADTQYF
cdr3_nt: TGTGCCAGCAGCTTGATTGAAGCAGATACGCAGTATTTT

v_call: TRBV6-6
j_call: TRBJ2-2
cdr3_length: 14
d_call: .
clone_size: .
cdr3_aa: CASNTGRNTGELFF
cdr3_nt: TGTGCCAGCAACACCGGGAGGAACACCGGGGAGCTGTTTTTT

v_call: TRBV9
j_call: TRBJ2-2
cdr3_length: 20
d_call: TRBD2
clone_size: .
cdr3_aa: CASSAETDGTLRGVTGELFF
cdr3_nt: TGTGCCAGCAGCGCGGAAACCGACGGGACTCTCCGGGGGGTCACCGGGGAGCTGTTTTTT

v_call: TRBV7-8
j_call: TRBJ2-1
cdr3_length: 16
d_call: TRBD2
clone_size: .
cdr3_aa: CASSLGGGRSYNEQFF
cdr3_nt: TGTGCCAGCAGCTTAGGGGGCGGGAGGTCCTACAATGAGCAGTTCTTC